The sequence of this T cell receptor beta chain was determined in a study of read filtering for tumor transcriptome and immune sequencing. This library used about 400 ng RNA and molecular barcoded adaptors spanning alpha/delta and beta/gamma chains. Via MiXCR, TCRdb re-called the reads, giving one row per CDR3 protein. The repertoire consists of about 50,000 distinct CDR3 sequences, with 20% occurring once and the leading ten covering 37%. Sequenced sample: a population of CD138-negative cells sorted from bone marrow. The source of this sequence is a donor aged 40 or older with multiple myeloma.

The DNA for the CDR3 is TGTGCCAGCAGACCTGGGGCTGCTGGGGGGCAGCCCCAGCATTTT. Protein product: CASRPGAAGGQPQHF. The chain joins TRBV28 to TRBJ1-5; maybe TRBD1 (5 bases). The V end was cut by 6 bases, the J end by 7 bases, with 19 bases between. Germline assignment: CDR1 MDHEN and CDR2 SYDVKM. The CDR3 is 15 amino acids.